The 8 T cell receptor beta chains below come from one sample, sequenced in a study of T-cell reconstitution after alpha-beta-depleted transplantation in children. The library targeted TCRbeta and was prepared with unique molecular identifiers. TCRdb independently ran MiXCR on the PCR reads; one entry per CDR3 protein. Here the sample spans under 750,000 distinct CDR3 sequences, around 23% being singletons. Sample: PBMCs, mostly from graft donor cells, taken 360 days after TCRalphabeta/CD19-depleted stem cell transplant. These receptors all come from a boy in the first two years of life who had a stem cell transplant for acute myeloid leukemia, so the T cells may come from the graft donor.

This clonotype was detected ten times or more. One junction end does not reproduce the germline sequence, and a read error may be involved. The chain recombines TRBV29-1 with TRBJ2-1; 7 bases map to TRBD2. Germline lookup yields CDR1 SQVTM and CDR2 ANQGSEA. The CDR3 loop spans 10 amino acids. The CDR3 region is CSVERRGSHF. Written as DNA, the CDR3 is TGCAGCGTTGAACGGCGGGGGAGCCACTTC.

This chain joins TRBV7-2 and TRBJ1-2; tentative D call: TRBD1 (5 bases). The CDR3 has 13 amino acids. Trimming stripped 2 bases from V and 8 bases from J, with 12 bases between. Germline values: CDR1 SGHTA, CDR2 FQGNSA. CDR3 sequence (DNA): TGTGCCAGCAGCTTAAAGGGGTCTAGCGGCTACACCTTC. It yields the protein CASSLKGSSGYTF.

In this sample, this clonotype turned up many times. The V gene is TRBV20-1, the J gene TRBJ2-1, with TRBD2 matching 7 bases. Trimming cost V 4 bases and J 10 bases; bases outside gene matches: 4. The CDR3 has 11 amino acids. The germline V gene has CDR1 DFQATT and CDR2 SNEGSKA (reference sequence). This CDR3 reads CSATRAGEQFF. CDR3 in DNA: TGCAGTGCTACCCGAGCGGGGGAGCAGTTCTTC.

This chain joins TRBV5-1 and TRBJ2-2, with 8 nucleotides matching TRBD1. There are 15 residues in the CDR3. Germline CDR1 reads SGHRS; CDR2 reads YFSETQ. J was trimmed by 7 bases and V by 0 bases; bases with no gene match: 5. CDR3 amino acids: CASSLEAGGHGELFF. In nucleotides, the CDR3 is TGCGCCAGCAGCTTGGAAGCAGGGGGCCACGGGGAGCTGTTTTTT.

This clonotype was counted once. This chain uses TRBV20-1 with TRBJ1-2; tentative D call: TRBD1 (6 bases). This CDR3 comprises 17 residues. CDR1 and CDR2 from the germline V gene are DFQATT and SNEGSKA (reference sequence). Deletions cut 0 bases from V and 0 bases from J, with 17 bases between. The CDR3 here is CSARDRRGTATNYGYTF. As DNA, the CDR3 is TGCAGTGCTAGAGATCGAAGGGGGACTGCAACTAACTATGGCTACACCTTC.

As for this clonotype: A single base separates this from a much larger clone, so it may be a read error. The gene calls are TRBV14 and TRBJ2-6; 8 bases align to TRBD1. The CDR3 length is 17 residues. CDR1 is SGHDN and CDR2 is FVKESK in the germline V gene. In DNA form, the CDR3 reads TGTGCCAGCAGCCAAGTGACAGGGGTTACTGGGGCCAACGGCCTGACTTTC. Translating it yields CASSQVTGVTGANGLTF.

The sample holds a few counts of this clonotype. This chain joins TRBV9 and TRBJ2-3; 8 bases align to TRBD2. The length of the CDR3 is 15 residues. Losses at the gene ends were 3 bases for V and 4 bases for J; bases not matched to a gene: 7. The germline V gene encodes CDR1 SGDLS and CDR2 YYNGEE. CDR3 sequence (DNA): TGTGCCAGCAGCGCGACGGGGGGGCGAGCAGATACGCAGTATTTT. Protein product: CASSATGGRADTQYF.

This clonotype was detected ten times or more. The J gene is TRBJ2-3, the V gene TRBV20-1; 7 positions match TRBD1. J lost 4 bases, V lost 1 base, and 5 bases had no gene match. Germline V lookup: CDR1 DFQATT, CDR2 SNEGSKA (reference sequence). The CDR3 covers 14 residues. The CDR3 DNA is TGCAGTGCTAGAGGAAGGGGGCCCGCAGATACGCAGTATTTT. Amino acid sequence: CSARGRGPADTQYF.